The rows below give T cell receptor beta chains drawn from one sample of a study of T-cell memory formation after mild COVID-19. TCRdb passed the 5' RACE reads through MiXCR, listing each CDR3 protein once. The sample carries approximately 440,000 distinct CDR3 sequences, around 20% recorded once. Sequenced material: PBMCs or a T cell subset sorted from them (not recorded which). All receptors derive from an adult woman who had mild COVID-19 (a few samples of this study predate the infection). Cell type and time point are not known. CDR3s include the opening cysteine and the closing phenylalanine or tryptophan. D genes are given only for firm matches. Size tells how often a clone was seen (once, few, many) or the class of an expanded clone, and some rows leave it out.

d_call,clone_size,v_call,j_call,cdr3_aa,cdr3_nt
.,few,TRBV12-3/TRBV12-4,TRBJ2-6,CASSLLGTGANVLTF,TGTGCCAGCAGTTTATTGGGGACCGGGGCCAACGTCCTGACTTTC
.,.,TRBV4-1,TRBJ2-1,CASSQQHTSSIFSPSF,TGCGCCAGCAGCCAACAACACACCAGTAGTATATTTAGTCCGTCCTTC
TRBD2,.,TRBV13,TRBJ2-7,CASGPSGRDEQYF,TGTGCCAGCGGCCCTAGCGGGAGGGACGAGCAGTACTTC
TRBD2,many,TRBV15,TRBJ2-2,CATSRDVEVLASGGTGELFF,TGTGCCACCAGCAGAGATGTAGAGGTGTTGGCTAGCGGGGGGACCGGGGAGCTGTTTTTT
.,few,TRBV29-1,TRBJ1-2,CSVVVGYGNGYTF,TGCAGCGTTGTAGTCGGATATGGTAACGGCTACACCTTC
.,.,TRBV7-9,TRBJ1-1,CASSLGPSGVVAFF,TGTGCCAGCAGCTTAGGCCCCTCAGGGGTAGTGGCTTTCTTT
.,.,TRBV6-5,TRBJ2-7,CASSQQGPYEQYF,TGTGCCAGCAGTCAACAGGGACCCTACGAGCAGTACTTC
.,few,TRBV9,TRBJ1-2,CASSVQGTATYGYTF,TGTGCCAGCAGCGTACAGGGAACAGCCACATATGGCTACACCTTC
.,.,TRBV7-6,TRBJ2-2,CASSQITAYQNTGELFF,TGTGCCAGCAGCCAAATTACGGCGTACCAAAACACCGGGGAGCTGTTTTTT
.,.,TRBV20-1,TRBJ2-7,CSARDPAVVLYEQYF,TGCAGTGCTAGAGATCCGGCAGTAGTCCTCTACGAGCAGTACTTC
TRBD1,few,TRBV20-1,TRBJ2-2,CSARNPPGQGSNTGELFF,TGCAGTGCTAGGAATCCCCCCGGACAGGGCTCAAACACCGGGGAGCTGTTTTTT
TRBD1,.,TRBV7-8,TRBJ1-2,CASSRQGGISGYTF,TGTGCCAGCAGCCGACAGGGGGGAATTTCTGGCTACACCTTC
.,few,TRBV5-1,TRBJ1-1,CASSFGRVDTEAFF,TGCGCCAGCAGCTTTGGCAGGGTGGACACTGAAGCTTTCTTT
.,.,TRBV12-3/TRBV12-4,TRBJ1-1,CASSLEPLGGITEAFF,TGTGCCAGCAGTTTGGAACCCTTGGGGGGGATCACTGAAGCTTTCTTT